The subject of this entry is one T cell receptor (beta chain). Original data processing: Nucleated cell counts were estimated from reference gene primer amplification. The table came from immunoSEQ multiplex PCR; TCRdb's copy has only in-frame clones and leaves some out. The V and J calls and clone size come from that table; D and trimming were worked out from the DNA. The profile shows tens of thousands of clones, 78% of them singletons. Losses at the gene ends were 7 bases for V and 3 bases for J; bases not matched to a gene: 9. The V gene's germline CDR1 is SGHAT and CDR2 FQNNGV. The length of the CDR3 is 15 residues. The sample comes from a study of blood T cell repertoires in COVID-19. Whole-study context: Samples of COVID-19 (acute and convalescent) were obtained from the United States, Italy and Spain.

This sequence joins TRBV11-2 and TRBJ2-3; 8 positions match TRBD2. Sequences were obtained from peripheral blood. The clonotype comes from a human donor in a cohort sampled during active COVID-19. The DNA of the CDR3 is TGTGCCAGCACCCTCAGCGGGAGAAGGACAGATACGCAGTATTTT. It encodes CASTLSGRRTDTQYF.